These 26 T cell receptor beta chains originate from one sample sequenced in a study of Graves' ophthalmopathy and Graves' hyperthyroidism. Using RNA transcripts, the TCR beta CDR3 regions were amplified. A first-round RT-PCR used HTBI primers, followed by a second-round multiplex PCR. TCRdb re-analysed the multiplex PCR reads in MiXCR, keeping a single row per CDR3 protein. There are roughly 700,000 distinct CDR3 sequences in the sample; 35% to 50% occur only once, and about 40% lies in the top ten. The sequenced sample was peripheral blood. The receptors originated from an adult man with Graves' ophthalmopathy.

The chain uses TRBV7-2 and TRBJ1-3, with unresolved D. The V gene lost 1 base and the J gene lost 0 bases, with 13 bases spanning the gap. The CDR3 has 17 amino acids. Germline CDR1 and CDR2: SGHTA and FQGNSA. The CDR3: CASSLGPRAASGNTIYF. Here the CDR3 DNA reads TGTGCCAGCAGCTTAGGCCCGCGGGCCGCCTCTGGAAACACCATATATTTT.

This clonotype was seen only a few times. The V and J genes are TRBV24-1 and TRBJ2-5, with D uncertain. With 3 bases removed from V and 5 bases from J, the gap between germline ends came to 6 bases. The CDR3 is 12 residues long. In germline, CDR1 is KGHDR, CDR2 SFDVKD. The CDR3 spells CATSDIRETQYF. The CDR3 coding sequence is TGTGCCACCAGTGATATTAGGGAGACCCAGTACTTC.

This clonotype was detected only a few times. The chain employs TRBV14 and TRBJ2-5; 11 nucleotides match TRBD2. The V gene's germline CDR1 is SGHDN and CDR2 FVKESK. The CDR3 has 17 amino acids. The trim removed 4 bases at V and 2 bases at J, leaving 9 bases unmatched. CDR3 bases: TGTGCCAGCAGCCCCAGACTAGCGGGGTATTCACAAGAGACCCAGTACTTC. Protein product: CASSPRLAGYSQETQYF. Full variable domain (outside the CDR3, taken from reference TRBV14 and TRBJ2-5): EAGVTQFPSHSVIEKGQTVTLRCDPISGHDNLYWYRRVMGKEIKFLLHFVKESKQDESGMPNNRFLAERTGGTYSTLKVQPAELEDSGVYFCASSPRLAGYSQETQYFGPGTRLLVL.

In its sample, this clonotype was seen once. Germline is not matched at one junction end, which may reflect a read error. The V gene is TRBV10-2, the J gene TRBJ2-7; D possibly corresponds to TRBD2 (5 bases). This CDR3 spans 14 amino acids. Germline CDR1 and CDR2: WSHSY and SAAADI. The CDR3 here is CASSPRRPPYEQYF. The CDR3 DNA sequence: TGTGCCAGCAGTCCGCGGAGGCCACCCTACGAGCAGTACTTC.

This clonotype appeared many times. The rearrangement uses TRBV20-1 and TRBJ1-2, with D unclear. This CDR3 has 10 residues. Germline values: CDR1 DFQATT, CDR2 SNEGSKA (reference sequence). V was pared by 6 bases and J by 4 bases, with 6 bases between. DNA of the CDR3: TGCAGTGCCCGCGCCTATGGCTACACCTTC. Residues: CSARAYGYTF.

This clonotype has only a few counts. The chain has TRBV6-1 and TRBJ2-6; D gene ambiguous. The germline V gene encodes CDR1 MNHNS and CDR2 SASEGT. V was clipped by 6 bases and J by 1 base, with 10 bases between them. This CDR3 contains 15 residues. The CDR3 spells CASRHSLSGANVLTF. The CDR3 region has the DNA TGTGCCAGCAGACACAGCCTTTCTGGGGCCAACGTCCTGACTTTC.

The chain combines TRBV25-1 with TRBJ2-2; the match to TRBD1 covers 7 bases. The ends lost 5 bases at V and 4 bases at J; junction bases unmatched: 7. The CDR3 has 15 residues. The V gene's germline CDR1 is MGHDK and CDR2 SYGVNS. The CDR3: CASSKGARGTGELFF. CDR3 nucleotides: TGTGCCAGCAGTAAGGGGGCCCGGGGCACCGGGGAGCTGTTTTTT.

This clonotype has a count of ten or more. The chain recombines TRBV10-3 with TRBJ2-7, with 8 positions matching TRBD1. Germline trimming cut 6 bases from V and 5 bases from J; bases unmatched to any gene: 6. Germline V lookup: CDR1 ENHRY, CDR2 SYGVKD. The CDR3 consists of 13 residues. The CDR3 is CAISPGQANEQYF. The CDR3, as DNA: TGTGCCATCAGCCCGGGACAGGCGAACGAGCAGTACTTC.

This clonotype appeared a few times. The chain joins TRBV7-9 to TRBJ2-7, with D maybe TRBD2 (5 bases). Deletions cut 1 base from V and 5 bases from J, with 12 bases between. The V gene's germline CDR1 is SEHNR and CDR2 FQNEAQ (reference sequence). This CDR3 is built from 14 residues. The CDR3 here is CASSLDRGIHEQYF. For the CDR3, the DNA is TGTGCCAGCAGCTTAGATCGAGGGATACACGAGCAGTACTTC.

This sequence joins TRBV2 and TRBJ1-2; 9 bases match TRBD1. J lost 4 bases, V lost 5 bases, and 11 bases had no gene match. Germline V lookup: CDR1 SNHLY, CDR2 FYNNEI. The CDR3 is 16 residues long. CDR3 region: CASSPGTGPSLYGYTF. CDR3 DNA sequence: TGTGCCAGCAGTCCAGGGACAGGGCCCAGTCTCTATGGCTACACCTTC.

This clonotype was observed many times. The V call is TRBV29-1, the J call TRBJ2-7, with D perhaps TRBD1 (6 bases). The CDR3 runs 15 residues. Germline V CDR1 and CDR2: SQVTM, ANQGSEA. Trimming pared 2 bases from V and 0 bases from J, leaving 14 bases between. The CDR3 loop is CSVERGDRSSYEQYF. In nucleotides, the CDR3 is TGCAGCGTTGAAAGGGGAGACAGGAGCTCCTACGAGCAGTACTTC.

This chain joins TRBV2 and TRBJ1-2; the D gene is possibly TRBD1 (5 bases). CDR1 and CDR2 from the germline V gene are SNHLY and FYNNEI. The CDR3 is 15 residues long. V was clipped by 10 bases and J by 7 bases, with 25 bases between them. Here the CDR3 reads CANPWACFSGGGYTF. CDR3 bases: TGTGCCAACCCCTGGGCCTGCTTCTCCGGGGGTGGCTACACCTTC.

The rearrangement uses TRBV7-2 and TRBJ2-7; weak D call: TRBD1 (5 bases). CDR3 length equals 15 residues. The V gene lost 1 base and the J gene lost 3 bases, with 13 bases spanning the gap. Per germline, CDR1 SGHTA and CDR2 FQGNSA. As DNA, the CDR3 is TGTGCCAGCAGCTTAGGTGGACACCGAGTCTACGAGCAGTACTTC. Protein sequence: CASSLGGHRVYEQYF.

This chain joins TRBV4-3 and TRBJ2-7; TRBD2 agrees at 9 bases. The CDR3 runs to 15 residues. Germline V lookup: CDR1 LGHNA, CDR2 YSLEER. V shed 8 bases, J shed 2 bases, and the junction held 10 bases outside the gene matches. CDR3 region: CASAAGSGGTYEQYF. CDR3 bases: TGCGCCAGCGCGGCCGGTAGCGGGGGAACCTACGAGCAGTACTTC.

As for this clonotype: The conserved phenylalanine or tryptophan is not found at the CDR3 terminus, so this likely reflects a read error. This rearrangement joins TRBV29-1 to TRBJ2-5; no reliable D call. V shed 4 bases and J shed 4 bases, with 1 base lying between them. Germline CDR1 is SQVTM and CDR2 is ANQGSEA. The CDR3 is 9 amino acids. The CDR3 bases are TGCAGCGTTGGAGAGACCCAGTACCTC. Translation gives CSVGETQYL.

Here the CDR3 DNA reads TGTGCCAGCAGCTTGGTTGAGGGGATGGGCACTGAAGCTTTCTTT. It translates to CASSLVEGMGTEAFF. The chain employs TRBV5-4 and TRBJ1-1; possibly TRBD1 for D (5 bases). Per the germline V gene, CDR1 is SGHNT and CDR2 is YYREEE (reference sequence). This CDR3 comprises 15 residues. Trimming removed 0 bases from V and 4 bases from J, with 13 bases in between.

This clonotype was seen a single time. The chain uses TRBV25-1 and TRBJ1-6; 10 nucleotides align to TRBD1. Germline V gene sequence: CDR1 MGHDK, CDR2 SYGVNS. This CDR3 is built from 17 residues. V gave up 5 bases and J gave up 7 bases; unmatched junction bases: 11. CDR3 sequence (DNA): TGTGCCAGCAGTTACGCGGGGGCGGGACAGGGGAATTCACCCCTCCACTTT. It yields the protein CASSYAGAGQGNSPLHF.

In its sample, this clonotype was seen many times. The V and J genes are TRBV7-2 and TRBJ2-7; either TRBD1 or TRBD2 may supply D (6 bases each). Germline CDR1 and CDR2: SGHTA and FQGNSA. The CDR3 is 14 amino acids. With 8 bases removed from V and 0 bases from J, the gap between germline ends came to 14 bases. As DNA, the CDR3 is TGTGCCAGCCGAAGGAGGGGGAGCTCCTACGAGCAGTACTTC. This translates into CASRRRGSSYEQYF.

This clonotype was counted many times. The V gene is TRBV10-3, the J gene TRBJ1-1; 8 nucleotides agree with TRBD1. The CDR3 is made up of 14 amino acids. J was trimmed by 1 base and V by 5 bases; bases with no gene match: 3. CDR1 is ENHRY and CDR2 is SYGVKD in the germline V gene. This CDR3 is CAISRGQENTEAFF. The CDR3 bases are TGTGCCATCAGTAGGGGACAGGAGAACACTGAAGCTTTCTTT.

The table lists this clonotype with a few counts. The chain employs TRBV19 and TRBJ1-1, with unresolved D. Trimming left V 3 bases short and J 8 bases short, with 16 bases between. The germline V gene has CDR1 LNHDA and CDR2 SQIVND (reference sequence). The CDR3 sequence is 14 residues long. The CDR3, as DNA: TGTGCCAGTAGTATTTCACTTGCCGACTGGGAAGCTTTCTTT. Its translation is CASSISLADWEAFF.

J is TRBJ1-5 and V is TRBV2, with TRBD1 identical over 7 bases. The CDR3 contains 15 residues. CDR1 and CDR2 (germline): SNHLY, FYNNEI. With 6 bases clipped from V and 1 base from J, the junction kept 6 bases outside the gene matches. Here the CDR3 DNA reads TGTGCCAGCAGCCAGACAGGGCCAAGCAATCAGCCCCAGCATTTT. Translating gives CASSQTGPSNQPQHF.

The V gene is TRBV10-3, the J gene TRBJ1-1, with 8 nucleotides matching TRBD1. The germline V gene has CDR1 ENHRY and CDR2 SYGVKD. The CDR3 is 13 amino acids. Trimming cost V 10 bases and J 8 bases; bases outside gene matches: 12. CDR3 region: CASSTLDRGEAFF. CDR3 sequence (DNA): TGTGCCAGCAGCACACTAGACAGGGGAGAAGCTTTCTTT.

There are a few counts of this clonotype. The chain employs TRBV7-2 and TRBJ2-5; D is unresolved. The CDR3 extends over 14 amino acids. The germline V gene encodes CDR1 SGHTA and CDR2 FQGNSA. Trimming cost V 3 bases and J 2 bases, with 10 bases left between them. This CDR3 reads CASSFYDQQETQYF. CDR3 coding DNA: TGTGCCAGCAGCTTTTACGACCAGCAAGAGACCCAGTACTTC.

In its sample, this clonotype was seen many times. This sequence joins TRBV15 and TRBJ1-1; D is ambiguous. Trimming stripped 0 bases from V and 6 bases from J, with 11 bases between. This CDR3 spans 14 amino acids. CDR1 is LNHNV, CDR2 YYDKDF, per germline (reference sequence). This chain's CDR3 is CATSRDQRSSEAFF. The CDR3 nucleotides are TGTGCCACCAGCAGAGATCAGCGGTCTTCTGAAGCTTTCTTT.

The chain links TRBV24-1 to TRBJ1-5; D is possibly TRBD1 (6 bases). Germline-derived CDR1 and CDR2 are KGHDR and SFDVKD. CDR3 length: 14 amino acids. Trimming stripped 5 bases from V and 5 bases from J, with 12 bases between. The CDR3 is CATSGGAGDQPQHF. The DNA of the CDR3 is TGTGCCACCAGTGGCGGGGCAGGGGATCAGCCCCAGCATTTT.

There are a few counts of this clonotype. This may come from a read error, since a much larger clone is one base off. The chain joins TRBV6-5 to TRBJ2-7; D is undetermined. Germline loops: CDR1 MNHEY, CDR2 SVGAGI. V was clipped by 5 bases and J by 5 bases, with 22 bases between them. This CDR3 has 16 amino acids. The CDR3 nucleotides read TGTGCCAGCAGTGGTGGCGGCGGAATGGACCTGGACGAGCAGTACTTC. Its protein product is CASSGGGGMDLDEQYF.